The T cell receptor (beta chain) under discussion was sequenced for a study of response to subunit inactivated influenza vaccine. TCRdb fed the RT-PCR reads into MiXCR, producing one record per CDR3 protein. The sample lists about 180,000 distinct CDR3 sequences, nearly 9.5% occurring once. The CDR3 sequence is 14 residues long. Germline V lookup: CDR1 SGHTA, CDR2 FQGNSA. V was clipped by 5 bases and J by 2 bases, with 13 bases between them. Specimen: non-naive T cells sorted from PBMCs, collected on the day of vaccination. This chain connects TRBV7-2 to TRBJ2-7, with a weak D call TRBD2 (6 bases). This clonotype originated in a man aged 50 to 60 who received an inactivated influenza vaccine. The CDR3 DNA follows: TGTGCCAGCAGCCAGGGACTCCTGGCCTACGAGCAGTACTTC. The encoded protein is CASSQGLLAYEQYF.